The 17 T cell receptor beta chains below were found in one sample sequenced in a study of cytomegalovirus exposure and HLA in healthy donors. PCR was performed using 60 Vbeta and 13 Jbeta primers. Libraries were prepared by immunoSEQ multiplex PCR; TCRdb keeps only in-frame clonotypes and omits some of them. In the table there are some 190,000 clones, 80% of which are singletons. Sequences were obtained from PBMCs. These receptors were collected from a girl between 5 and 17 years old in good health and CMV-seropositive.

The chain combines TRBV7-9 with TRBJ2-7, with 9 bases that match TRBD2. Germline-derived CDR1 and CDR2 are SEHNR and FQNEAQ (reference sequence). The CDR3 has 15 residues. V shed 0 bases and J 5 bases; nucleotides not matched to a gene: 5. Here the CDR3 reads CASSLASGSVDEQYF. The DNA of the CDR3 is TGTGCCAGCAGCTTAGCTAGCGGGAGTGTGGACGAGCAGTACTTC.

The V call is TRBV7-2, the J call TRBJ2-3; a possible D gene is TRBD2 (6 bases). Trimming took off 3 bases at V and 0 bases at J, with 10 bases between the two ends. In germline, CDR1 is SGHTA, CDR2 FQGNSA. This CDR3 contains 15 residues. The DNA of the CDR3 is TGTGCCAGCAGCTTGGAGGGCGGGAGCACAGATACGCAGTATTTT. It codes for CASSLEGGSTDTQYF.

The V and J genes are TRBV19 and TRBJ1-5, with D possibly being TRBD1 (5 bases). V dropped 8 bases and J dropped 3 bases, with 17 bases sitting between them. CDR3 size: 15 residues. From germline, CDR1 is LNHDA and CDR2 SQIVND (reference sequence). The CDR3 bases are TGTGCCAGTCACCCCAAAGGACACAACAATCAGCCCCAGCATTTT. It codes for CASHPKGHNNQPQHF.

In its sample, this clone was seen a few times. The genes are TRBV5-4 and TRBJ2-3, with 9 bases identical to TRBD2. CDR1 is SGHNT, CDR2 YYREEE, per germline (reference sequence). The CDR3 has 17 residues. The V and J ends lost 1 base and 0 bases, in that order; junction bases with no gene match: 6. The CDR3 protein is CASSLKAGGMSTDTQYF. The CDR3 DNA reads as TGTGCCAGCAGCTTGAAAGCGGGAGGTATGAGCACAGATACGCAGTATTTT.

The chain carries TRBV15 and TRBJ2-1; 7 bases agree with TRBD1. The germline gives CDR1 LNHNV, CDR2 YYDKDF (reference sequence). The trim removed 8 bases at V and 10 bases at J, leaving 8 bases unmatched. The CDR3 contains 12 residues. The CDR3 is CATSGQYREQFF. In DNA form, the CDR3 reads TGTGCCACCTCGGGACAGTATAGAGAGCAGTTCTTC.

The chain has TRBV4-3 and TRBJ2-3, with 10 nucleotides matching TRBD2. Germline values: CDR1 LGHNA, CDR2 YSLEER. The CDR3 length is 17 residues. Germline trimming cut 0 bases from V and 2 bases from J; bases unmatched to any gene: 5. The CDR3: CASSQDSGRDVTDTQYF. CDR3 coding DNA: TGCGCCAGCAGCCAAGACAGCGGGAGGGACGTCACAGATACGCAGTATTTT.

The J gene is TRBJ2-5, the V gene TRBV4-1; TRBD1 matches 8 bases. V shed 3 bases, J shed 4 bases, and the junction held 10 bases outside the gene matches. There are 16 residues in the CDR3. Germline values: CDR1 MGHRA, CDR2 YSYEKL. In DNA form, the CDR3 reads TGCGCCAGCAGCCAGTTCGCGACAGGGGCGGGAGAGACCCAGTACTTC. Protein: CASSQFATGAGETQYF.

This clone was counted only a few times. This chain links TRBV30 with TRBJ2-7; D gene unclear. There are 11 residues in the CDR3. In germline, CDR1 is GTSNPN, CDR2 SVGIG (reference sequence). Trimming pared 5 bases from V and 5 bases from J, leaving 10 bases between. The CDR3 here is CAWRQVDEQYF. As DNA, the CDR3 is TGTGCCTGGCGCCAGGTGGACGAGCAGTACTTC. Based on the CDR3 plus reference TRBV30 and TRBJ2-7, the full variable domain is SQTIHQWPATLVQPVGSPLSLECTVEGTSNPNLYWYRQAAGRGLQLLFYSVGIGQISSEVPQNLSASRPQDRQFILSSKKLLLSDSGFYLCAWRQVDEQYFGPGTRLTVT.

This chain joins TRBV10-2 and TRBJ1-1, with unresolved D. CDR1 and CDR2 (germline): WSHSY, SAAADI. The CDR3 has 13 residues. Deletions cut 7 bases from V and 0 bases from J, with 9 bases between. As DNA, the CDR3 is TGCGCCAGCACGGAGACGGTGAACACTGAAGCTTTCTTT. It is translated as CASTETVNTEAFF.

The chain couples TRBV5-1 to TRBJ2-3; TRBD2 aligns across 14 bases. CDR3 length equals 21 residues. CDR1 and CDR2 (germline): SGHRS, YFSETQ. The V segment lost 4 bases and the J segment 2 bases; nucleotides outside the gene matches: 18. The CDR3 spells CASSTRPGTSGGASVTDTQYF. The CDR3 DNA follows: TGCGCCAGCAGCACCCGTCCCGGGACTAGCGGGGGTGCCTCGGTCACAGATACGCAGTATTTT.

The chain has TRBV5-1 and TRBJ2-7; a possible D gene is TRBD1 (5 bases). The CDR3 spans 13 residues. V lost 2 bases to trimming and J lost 6 bases, with 12 bases between them. Germline-derived CDR1 and CDR2 are SGHRS and YFSETQ. CDR3 residues: CASSFQWGGEQYF. The CDR3 DNA follows: TGCGCCAGCAGCTTTCAATGGGGCGGCGAGCAGTACTTC. The whole variable domain, remainder taken from reference TRBV5-1 and TRBJ2-7, is KAGVTQTPRYLIKTRGQQVTLSCSPISGHRSVSWYQQTPGQGLQFLFEYFSETQRNKGNFPGRFSGRQFSNSRSEMNVSTLELGDSALYLCASSFQWGGEQYFGPGTRLTVT.

This clone was counted a single time. This chain joins TRBV5-1 and TRBJ2-1; 9 bases map to TRBD2. The germline gives CDR1 SGHRS, CDR2 YFSETQ. This CDR3 is built from 16 residues. With 3 bases clipped from V and 4 bases from J, the junction kept 8 bases outside the gene matches. CDR3 residues: CASSSLSTSGYNEQFF. The CDR3 DNA reads TGCGCCAGCAGCTCCCTGTCAACTAGCGGGTACAATGAGCAGTTCTTC.

The rearrangement joins TRBV6-6 to TRBJ1-5, with TRBD1 matching 7 bases. CDR3 size: 15 residues. With 7 bases clipped from V and 2 bases from J, the junction kept 8 bases outside the gene matches. Germline CDR1 reads MNHNY; CDR2 reads SVGAGI (reference sequence). Written as DNA, the CDR3 is TGTGCCAGCACAAGGGACAGATCAGGCAATCAGCCCCAGCATTTT. This codes for CASTRDRSGNQPQHF.

The J gene is TRBJ2-2, the V gene TRBV6-1; 12 bases match TRBD2. From germline, CDR1 is MNHNS and CDR2 SASEGT. V gave up 2 bases and J gave up 3 bases; unmatched junction bases: 4. The CDR3 extends over 17 amino acids. CDR3 bases: TGTGCCAGCAGTGAACTAGCGGGAGGGCTTTACACCGGGGAGCTGTTTTTT. Protein product: CASSELAGGLYTGELFF.

This clone was counted only a few times. The CDR3 is CSVERSRTGELFF. CDR3 bases: TGCAGCGTTGAAAGGAGCCGGACCGGGGAGCTGTTTTTT. The V and J genes are TRBV29-1 and TRBJ2-2, with D uncertain. Per the germline V gene, CDR1 is SQVTM and CDR2 is ANQGSEA. The CDR3 extends over 13 amino acids. V gave up 2 bases and J gave up 5 bases, with 9 bases separating them.

This clone was observed a few times. This sequence joins TRBV6-1 and TRBJ1-1; possibly TRBD1 for D (5 bases). Germline V gene data show CDR1 as MNHNS and CDR2 as SASEGT. V was trimmed by 7 bases and J by 1 base, leaving 16 bases between them. This CDR3 is 15 amino acids long. The CDR3 bases are TGTGCCAGCAATAGAAGGCGGGGGAAGAACACTGAAGCTTTCTTT. Encoded protein: CASNRRRGKNTEAFF.

The J gene is TRBJ1-2, the V gene TRBV6-6; a possible D gene is TRBD1 (5 bases). The CDR3 totals 16 residues. Trimming removed 5 bases from V and 3 bases from J, with 19 bases in between. The V gene's germline CDR1 is MNHNY and CDR2 SVGAGI (reference sequence). CDR3 nucleotides: TGTGCCAGCAGTCACGCGTGGCAGGGAGGGGACTATGGCTACACCTTC. Amino acid sequence: CASSHAWQGGDYGYTF.